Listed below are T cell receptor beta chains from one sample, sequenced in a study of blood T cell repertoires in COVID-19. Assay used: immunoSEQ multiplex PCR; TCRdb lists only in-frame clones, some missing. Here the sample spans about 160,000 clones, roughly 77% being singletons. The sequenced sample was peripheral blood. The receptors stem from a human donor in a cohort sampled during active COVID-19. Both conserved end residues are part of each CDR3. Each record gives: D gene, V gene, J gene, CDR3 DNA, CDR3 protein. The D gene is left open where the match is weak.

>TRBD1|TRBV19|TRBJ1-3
TGTGCCAGCCGGGACAGACTCTCTGGAAACACCATATATTTT
CASRDRLSGNTIYF
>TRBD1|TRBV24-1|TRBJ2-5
TGTGCCACCAGTGAAAAGAGGGACAGGGGGCGCGGAAAGACCCAGTACTTC
CATSEKRDRGRGKTQYF
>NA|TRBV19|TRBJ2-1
TGTGCCAGTCGGGGGAATTACAATGAGCAGTTCTTC
CASRGNYNEQFF
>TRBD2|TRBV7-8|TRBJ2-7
TGTGCCAGCAGCTTAGCTCCTAGCGGCCCCTACGAGCAGTACTTC
CASSLAPSGPYEQYF
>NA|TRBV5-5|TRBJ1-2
TGTGCCAGCAGCCCTCCGACAGACTATGGCTACACCTTC
CASSPPTDYGYTF
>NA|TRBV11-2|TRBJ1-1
TGTGCCAGCAGCTCGAGCATAGATCAAGCTTTCTTT
CASSSSIDQAFF
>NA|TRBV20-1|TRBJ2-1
TGCAGTGCTAGTGGCAGGGCACTCCAGCATGAGCAGTTCTTC
CSASGRALQHEQFF
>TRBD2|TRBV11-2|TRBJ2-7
TGTGCCAGCAGGACGGTGCGGGGGAGCTCCTACGAGCAGTACTTC
CASRTVRGSSYEQYF
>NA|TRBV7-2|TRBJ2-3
TGTGCCAGCAGCTTAACTATGACAGTCAGGTCCACAGATACGCAGTATTTT
CASSLTMTVRSTDTQYF
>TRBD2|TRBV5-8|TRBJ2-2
TGTGCCAGCAGCCGAGGGACTAGCGGAACCACCGGGGAGCTGTTTTTT
CASSRGTSGTTGELFF
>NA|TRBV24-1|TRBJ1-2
TGTGCCACCAGTGATTCGCCAGTTGGCCCTAACTATGGCTACACCTTC
CATSDSPVGPNYGYTF
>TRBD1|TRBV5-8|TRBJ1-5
TGTGCCAGCAGCTTCAGGGGGGTGAGGCAGCCCCAGCATTTT
CASSFRGVRQPQHF
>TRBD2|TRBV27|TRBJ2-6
TGTGCCAGCAGCAGCGGGGCAGGCTCTGGGGCCAACGTCCTGACTTTC
CASSSGAGSGANVLTF